This T cell receptor beta chain was recorded in a study of glioma-infiltrating T cells after dendritic cell vaccination (dated by TCRdb to about 2016). Background for the entire study: The cohort included roughly 15 glioblastoma patients drawn from Phase I and II dendritic cell vaccination trials, of whom 9 were newly diagnosed and 6 had recurrent disease. In glioblastoma patients vaccinated with dendritic cells, deep sequencing of TCR beta CDR3 regions served to measure the amount of tumor-infiltrating lymphocytes and to compare repertoires between tumor and blood. Survival after dendritic cell vaccination was correlated with TCR sequencing metrics such as TIL content and the overlap between tumor and blood repertoires. Patients received autologous tumor lysate-pulsed dendritic cell vaccination between about 2003 and 2013. Three intradermal dendritic cell vaccine injections were administered to patients at biweekly intervals in the arm below the axilla. The vaccine consisted of monocyte-derived dendritic cells cultured less than eight days with IL-4 and GM-CSF, then pulsed overnight with autologous tumor lysate. Findings and caveats that apply to the study as a whole: Longer time to progression and overall survival after dendritic cell vaccination were predicted by higher estimated pretreatment TIL content. The response model built on TCR overlap across three groups was characterized as speculative, with prospective validation still needed. No direct relationship between TCR clonality and survival was found, suggesting a diverse polyclonal response may matter. The cohort was small and heterogeneous, few patients had complete blood and tumor sets, and even fewer had initial-recurrent tumor pairs.

Using the immunoSEQ assay, TCRB CDR3 regions were amplified from 2 micrograms of genomic DNA, or from all available DNA when less than that was on hand. Multiplex PCR used 60 forward primers for TCR V beta segments and 13 reverse primers for J beta segments. Synthetic control templates were spiked into each sample at limiting dilution to estimate reads per starting template. Sequencing produced 87 bp reads on the Illumina HiSeq System. Per the source publication's procedure: PCR and sequencing errors were removed by merging closely related sequences with a nearest neighbor algorithm. TCR overlap was measured as the percentage of unique tumor TCR beta sequences that were also present in the peripheral blood of the same patient. This immuneACCESS table, as held by TCRdb, lists in-frame sequences with V and J called but not all clones. Of the missing ones, under half trace to an unresolved V gene in checked studies; the others have no known cause. That table is the source of V, J and clone size, and D and trimming were worked out from the DNA. The sample table shows 75,000 to 100,000 clones, and around three quarters are seen once. Approximately 5.9% of the sample goes to the ten largest clones.

Patients were selected on the basis of adequate residual fresh-frozen tumor tissue and more than two years of available survival data. Molecular status otherwise varied across the glioblastoma patients, but none of them carried an isocitrate dehydrogenase mutation. PBMC were collected before vaccination, two weeks after the third vaccination, and at tumor progression when it occurred. The Qiagen DNeasy Blood extraction Kit was used to extract genomic DNA. V is cut by 2 bases and J by 2 bases, and the space between the germline ends is 11 bases. Counted from cysteine to phenylalanine, this CDR3 has 14 amino acids. Of the read, only the CDR3 DNA is kept; its 42 bases are in frame from base 1. Looking up the germline V gene yields CDR1 SGHDT and CDR2 YYEEEE. As to this clone: Its antigen is not yet known. No base-level quality is on record; no much larger clone is a single base apart.

The sequencing used blood, collected before dendritic cell vaccination. Recombination joined TRBV5-6 with TRBJ2-7; TRBD2 is perhaps the D gene, given 5 matching bases. The sequence was obtained from a human donor with glioblastoma. The CDR3 reads as follows: CASSLLGRTYEQYF. DNA sequence: TGTGCCAGCAGCTTATTAGGGAGAACCTACGAGCAGTACTTC.